This is a list of T cell receptor beta chains from one sample in a study of a mutant IDH1 vaccine in newly diagnosed glioma. Libraries were prepared by immunoSEQ multiplex PCR; TCRdb keeps only in-frame clonotypes and omits some of them. The sample holds about 38,000 clones, approximately 80% seen once. Their recognized antigens are unknown. This material consisted of PBMCs, taken from a glioma patient whose treatment included an IDH1 peptide vaccine. Source of these receptors: a man aged 40-49 years with glioma. Both conserved end residues are part of each CDR3. A D gene is named only where the DNA matches it firmly. The size field is filled for only some rows; it gives once, few, many or a size class.

DNA,CDR3,V,J,D,size
TGTGCCAGCAGCAATACCTACGAGCAGTACTTC,CASSNTYEQYF,TRBV7-8,TRBJ2-7,-,-
TGCGCCAGCAGCTCGGCCCCCGGGGCAGGATCACCCCTCCACTTT,CASSSAPGAGSPLHF,TRBV5-1,TRBJ1-6,-,once
TGCGCCAGCAGCCCCCGAGCTGGGAATTCACCCCTCCACTTT,CASSPRAGNSPLHF,TRBV4-3,TRBJ1-6,-,-
TGTGCCAGCAGCAATGACAGGGTAGGGGGACTGTTTTTT,CASSNDRVGGLFF,TRBV7-2,TRBJ1-4,TRBD1,-
TGTGCCAGCAGCTTAGCGGGCAGCACAGATACGCAGTATTTT,CASSLAGSTDTQYF,TRBV7-2,TRBJ2-3,-,-
TGTGCCAGTAGTAACCGGGACAGGGCCTACGAGCAGTACTTC,CASSNRDRAYEQYF,TRBV19,TRBJ2-7,TRBD1,-
TGTGCCAGCAGCTTAGGGGACAGGAGCACAGATACGCAGTATTTT,CASSLGDRSTDTQYF,TRBV11-2,TRBJ2-3,TRBD1,-
TGTGCCATCAGTGACTCGTTCGAGCAGTACTTC,CAISDSFEQYF,TRBV10-3,TRBJ2-7,-,-
TGTGCCAGCAGCCAAACAGGGACTGAGCAGTTCTTC,CASSQTGTEQFF,TRBV11-2,TRBJ2-1,-,-
TGTGCCAGTAGTTCCATGGGGGCAGATACGCAGTATTTT,CASSSMGADTQYF,TRBV19,TRBJ2-3,-,-
TGTGCCAGCAGTTTGACGGGAGGCAAAAACATTCAGTACTTC,CASSLTGGKNIQYF,TRBV28,TRBJ2-4,TRBD2,-
TGTGCCACCAAGACAGGGGCCGCGGAGACCCAGTACTTC,CATKTGAAETQYF,TRBV15,TRBJ2-5,TRBD1,-
TGTGCCATCAGTGAGTCGACCAGCAATCAGCCCCAGCATTTT,CAISESTSNQPQHF,TRBV10-3,TRBJ1-5,-,-
TGTGCCTGGAGTGCTCAGGGGGTCCCAGAGACCCAGTACTTC,CAWSAQGVPETQYF,TRBV30,TRBJ2-5,TRBD1,-
TGCAGCGCCAGGTGGGATACGCAGTATTTT,CSARWDTQYF,TRBV29-1,TRBJ2-3,-,-
TGTGCCAGCGAGGACAGCCAAGAGACCCAGTACTTC,CASEDSQETQYF,TRBV7-8,TRBJ2-5,-,-
TGCGCCAGCAGCCAAGCCCCTCCGGGGGGGCCGCGAGATACGCAGTATTTT,CASSQAPPGGPRDTQYF,TRBV4-1,TRBJ2-3,TRBD2,-
TGTGCCAGCAGCGTAGGGGGGACAGGGCTGGGCACTGAAGCTTTCTTT,CASSVGGTGLGTEAFF,TRBV9,TRBJ1-1,TRBD1,-
TGTGCCTGGAGTGTACCTTGGGGGAGGTCCAACGAGCAGTACTTC,CAWSVPWGRSNEQYF,TRBV30,TRBJ2-7,-,-
TGTGCCAGCAGCGTAGGGGGACTAGCGCGTCACCCCTACGAGCAGTACTTC,CASSVGGLARHPYEQYF,TRBV9,TRBJ2-7,TRBD2,-
TGTGCCTTTCTCAAGACAGGGGGCTACAATGAGCAGTTCTTC,CAFLKTGGYNEQFF,TRBV30,TRBJ2-1,TRBD1,medium-sized
TGTGCCAGCAGCTATACGGACAGTTCTAACTATGGCTACACCTTC,CASSYTDSSNYGYTF,TRBV7-6,TRBJ1-2,-,-